The clone carrying this TCR beta chain is large within its sample. The sample comes from a study of blood T cell repertoires in COVID-19. Background on the study: Samples of COVID-19 (acute and convalescent) were obtained from the United States, Italy and Spain. PBMCs, B-cell-depleted T cells, or T cells provided the cDNA or gDNA that made up the material.

Deletions cut 2 bases from V and 2 bases from J, with 13 bases between. The CDR3 length is 16 residues. CDR1 is SGHAT and CDR2 is FQNNGV in the germline V gene. The assay was immunoSEQ multiplex PCR, and TCRdb's table has in-frame clones only and misses some. The profile shows roughly 14,000 clones, roughly 89% of them singletons. This TCR was recovered from a woman older than 75 with COVID-19, enrolled during active disease. Input material: peripheral blood. The chain carries TRBV11-2 and TRBJ2-1; D might be TRBD2 (6 bases). For the CDR3, the DNA is TGTGCCAGCAGCTTAAGCAGTCAGCGGGCCTACAATGAGCAGTTCTTC. Translation: CASSLSSQRAYNEQFF.